The clone carrying this T cell receptor (beta chain) showed up just a few times. As yet, its antigen is unknown. The sample is drawn from a study of cytomegalovirus exposure and HLA in healthy donors. General study results and limits: There were under 200 TCR beta chains listed as cytomegalovirus-associated.

There are 16 residues in the CDR3. Germline V lookup: CDR1 SGDLS, CDR2 YYNGEE. The J segment lost 4 bases and the V segment lost 3 bases, leaving 10 bases of the junction unmatched. The study ran its PCR with 60 Vbeta and 13 Jbeta primers. The table came from immunoSEQ multiplex PCR; TCRdb's copy has only in-frame clones and leaves some out. The repertoire holds 150,000 to 250,000 clones, with approximately 80% as singletons. The chain is built from TRBV9 and TRBJ1-3; 7 nucleotides line up with TRBD1. This clonotype was obtained from a boy aged 2-15 years in good health and CMV-seronegative. The sequenced material came from PBMCs. As DNA, the CDR3 is TGTGCCAGCAGCGGAGGCTCGACAGGGAACGGAAACACCATATATTTT. Amino acids: CASSGGSTGNGNTIYF. The complete variable domain, with remaining parts taken from reference TRBV9 and TRBJ1-3, reads DSGVTQTPKHLITATGQRVTLRCSPRSGDLSVYWYQQSLDQGLQFLIQYYNGEERAKGNILERFSAQQFPDLHSELNLSSLELGDSALYFCASSGGSTGNGNTIYFGEGSWLTVV.